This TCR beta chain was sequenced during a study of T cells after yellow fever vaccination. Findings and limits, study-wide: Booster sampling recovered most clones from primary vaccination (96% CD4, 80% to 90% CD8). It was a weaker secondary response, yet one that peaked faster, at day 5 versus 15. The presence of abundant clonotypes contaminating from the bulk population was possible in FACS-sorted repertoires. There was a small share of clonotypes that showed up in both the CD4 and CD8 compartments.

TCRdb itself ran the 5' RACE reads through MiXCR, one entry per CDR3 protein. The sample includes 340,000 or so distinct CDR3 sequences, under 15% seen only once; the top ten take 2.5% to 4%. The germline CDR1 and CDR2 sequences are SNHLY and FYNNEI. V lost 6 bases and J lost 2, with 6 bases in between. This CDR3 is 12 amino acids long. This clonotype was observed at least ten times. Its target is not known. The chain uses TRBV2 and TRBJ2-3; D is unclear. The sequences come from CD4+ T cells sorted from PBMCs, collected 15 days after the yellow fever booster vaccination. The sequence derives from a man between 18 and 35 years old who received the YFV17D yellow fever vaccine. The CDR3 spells CASSDITDTQYF. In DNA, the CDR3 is TGTGCCAGCAGCGATATCACAGATACGCAGTATTTT. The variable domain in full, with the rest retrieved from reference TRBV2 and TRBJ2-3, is EPEVTQTPSHQVTQMGQEVILRCVPISNHLYFYWYRQILGQKVEFLVSFYNNEISEKSEIFDDQFSVERPDGSNFTLKIRSTKLEDSAMYFCASSDITDTQYFGPGTRLTVL.